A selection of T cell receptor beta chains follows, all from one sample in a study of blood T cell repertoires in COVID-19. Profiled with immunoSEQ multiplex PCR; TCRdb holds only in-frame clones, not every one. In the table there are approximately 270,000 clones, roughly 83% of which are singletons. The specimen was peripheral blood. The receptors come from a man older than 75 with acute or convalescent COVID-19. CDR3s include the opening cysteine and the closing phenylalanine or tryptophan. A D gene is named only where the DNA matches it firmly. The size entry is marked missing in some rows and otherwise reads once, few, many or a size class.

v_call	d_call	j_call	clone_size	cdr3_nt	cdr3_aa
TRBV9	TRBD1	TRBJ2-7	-	TGTGCCAGCAGCGTAGCTTCCCAAGACAGGGGAAAGCAGTACTTC	CASSVASQDRGKQYF
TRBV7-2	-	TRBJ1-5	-	TGTGCCAGCAGCTTAGCGTTCAGTTATAGCAATCAGCCCCAGCATTTT	CASSLAFSYSNQPQHF
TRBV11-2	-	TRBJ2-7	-	TGTGCCAGCAGCACCCCGGGTGGCAGGGGCCCCTCCTACGAGCAGTACTTC	CASSTPGGRGPSYEQYF
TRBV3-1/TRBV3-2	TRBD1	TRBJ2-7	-	TGTGCCAGCAGCCAAGTCAGAGTGTCAGGGGGCGAGCAGTACTTC	CASSQVRVSGGEQYF
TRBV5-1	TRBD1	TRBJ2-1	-	TGCGCCAGCAGCGCGCGACAGGGGACCTACAATGAGCAGTTCTTC	CASSARQGTYNEQFF
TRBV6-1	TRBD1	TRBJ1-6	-	TGTGCCAGCAGTGAAGGGGGACAGTTTAATTCACCCCTCCACTTT	CASSEGGQFNSPLHF
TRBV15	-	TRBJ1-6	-	TGTGCCACCAGCAGAGATCACTCTAATTCACCCCTCCACTTT	CATSRDHSNSPLHF
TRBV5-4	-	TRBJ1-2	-	TGTGCCAGCTGGACAGTGGGTTTCGGTGGCTACACCTTC	CASWTVGFGGYTF
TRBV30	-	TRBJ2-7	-	TGTGCCTGGAGTGGCCCCCCAGGTGAGCAGTACTTC	CAWSGPPGEQYF
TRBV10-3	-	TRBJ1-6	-	TGTGCCATCAGCCTGACGCGGCACGAGAATTCACCCCTCCACTTT	CAISLTRHENSPLHF
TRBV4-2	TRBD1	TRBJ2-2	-	TGTGCCAGCAGGGGGACAGGGCACACCGGGGAGCTGTTTTTT	CASRGTGHTGELFF
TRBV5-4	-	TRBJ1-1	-	TGTGCCAGCAGCTTCAGGGTAGGGACTGAAGCTTTCTTT	CASSFRVGTEAFF
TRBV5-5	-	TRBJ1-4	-	TGTGCCAGCAGCCCCGGCCCGGGAATAGATGAAAAACTGTTTTTT	CASSPGPGIDEKLFF
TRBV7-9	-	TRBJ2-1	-	TGTGCCAGCAGCTTCCGGGGCTCCTACAATGAGCAGTTCTTC	CASSFRGSYNEQFF
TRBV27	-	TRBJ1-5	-	TGTGCCAGCAGTTTATGGTCACAACGGGATCAGCCCCAGCATTTT	CASSLWSQRDQPQHF
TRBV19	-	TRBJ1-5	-	TGTGCCAGTAGTACGGGGGGCAGCAATCAGCCCCAGCATTTT	CASSTGGSNQPQHF
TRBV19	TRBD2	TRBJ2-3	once	TGTGCCAGTAGTATCTTGACTAGCGGGGGGCCTAGAAAAAGCACAGATACGCAGTATTTT	CASSILTSGGPRKSTDTQYF
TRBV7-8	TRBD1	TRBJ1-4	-	TGTGCCAGCAGCTCTAATACAGGGGCTACTAATGAAAAACTGTTTTTT	CASSSNTGATNEKLFF
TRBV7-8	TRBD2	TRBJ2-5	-	TGTGCCAGCAGCGTCGCATCAACTAGCGGGTTTGTCACAGAGACCCAGTACTTC	CASSVASTSGFVTETQYF
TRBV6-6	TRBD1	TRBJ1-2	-	TGTGCCAGCAGTCCCCCCGCCGGGACAGGGGGGCACTATGGCTACACCTTC	CASSPPAGTGGHYGYTF
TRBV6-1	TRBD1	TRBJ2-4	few	TGTGCCAGCAGTGGGTACAGGGGTGATTTGAAAAACATTCAGTACTTC	CASSGYRGDLKNIQYF
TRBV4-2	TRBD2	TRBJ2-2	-	TGTGCCAGCAGCCAAGCAACCGGGACTAGAACCGGGGAGCTGTTTTTT	CASSQATGTRTGELFF
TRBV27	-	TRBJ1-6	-	TGTGCCAGCAGGAAGACAGAGAGCTCCTATAATTCACCCCTCCACTTT	CASRKTESSYNSPLHF
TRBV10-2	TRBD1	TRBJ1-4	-	TGCGCCAGCAGCCCGACAGGGGGAGATGAAAAACTGTTTTTT	CASSPTGGDEKLFF
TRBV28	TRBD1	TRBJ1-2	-	TGTGCCATCCCAACACAGGGGGCGTTTGGCTACACCTTC	CAIPTQGAFGYTF
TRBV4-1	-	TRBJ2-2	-	TGCGCCAGCAGCCAAGATAGTTGGTCCGGGGAGCTGTTTTTT	CASSQDSWSGELFF
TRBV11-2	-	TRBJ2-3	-	TGTGCCAGCAGCTTAGAGGGGCGGAATACGCAGTATTTT	CASSLEGRNTQYF
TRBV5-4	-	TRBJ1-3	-	TGTGCCAGCAGCTCCCAGGGGAGCTCTGGAAACACCATATATTTT	CASSSQGSSGNTIYF
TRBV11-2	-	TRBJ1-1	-	TGTGCCAGCAGCTTAGATGGCGGTCCCACTGAAGCTTTCTTT	CASSLDGGPTEAFF
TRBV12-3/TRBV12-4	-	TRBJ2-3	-	TGTGCCAGCAGTTTCTGGCCCAATACGCAGTATTTT	CASSFWPNTQYF
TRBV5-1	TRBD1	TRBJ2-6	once	TGCGCCAGCAGTCTCGACAGGGTCGGGTCTGGGGCCAACGTCCTGACTTTC	CASSLDRVGSGANVLTF
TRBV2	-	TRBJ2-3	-	TGTGCCAGCAGTCCGACCCCCAGCGGTACAGATACGCAGTATTTT	CASSPTPSGTDTQYF
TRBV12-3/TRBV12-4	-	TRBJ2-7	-	TGTGCCAGCGTTCAGGGGCTTAACGAGCAGTACTTC	CASVQGLNEQYF
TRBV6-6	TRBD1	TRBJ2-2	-	TGTGCCAGCAGTCGGGACAGGGGAGGAACCGGGGAGCTGTTTTTT	CASSRDRGGTGELFF
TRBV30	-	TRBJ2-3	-	TGTGCCTGGAATGGGGCGCCCGATACGCAGTATTTT	CAWNGAPDTQYF
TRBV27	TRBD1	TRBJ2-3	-	TGTGCCAGCAGTTCATCGGGACAGGGAGTAGCAGATACGCAGTATTTT	CASSSSGQGVADTQYF
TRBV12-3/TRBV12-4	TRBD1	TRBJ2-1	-	TGTGCCAGCAGGACCGGGACAGCCAATGAGCAGTTCTTC	CASRTGTANEQFF
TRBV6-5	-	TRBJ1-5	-	TGTGCCAGCAGCACCCGGCGGGACAATCAGCCCCAGCATTTT	CASSTRRDNQPQHF
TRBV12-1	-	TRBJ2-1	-	TGTGCCAGCAGCCCAGGGGGGCTGCCAAGCTCCTACAATGAGCAGTTCTTC	CASSPGGLPSSYNEQFF
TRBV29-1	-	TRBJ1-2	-	TGCAGCGTCTTTGACCCAGGGGACTATGGCTACACCTTC	CSVFDPGDYGYTF
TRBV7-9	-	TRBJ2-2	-	TGTGCCAGCAGCTTAAACCCAGCCGGGGAGCTGTTTTTT	CASSLNPAGELFF